This T cell receptor beta chain was observed in a study of blood T cell repertoires in COVID-19. On the study more broadly: The cDNA or gDNA used as material had been derived from T cells, B-cell-depleted T cells, or PBMCs.

This clone was recorded only once. Patients of the Seattle cohort, enrolled during active infection, were followed longitudinally. V lost 0 bases and J lost 3; bases outside the gene matches: 5. Germline CDR1 is SGHKS and CDR2 is YYEKEE (reference sequence). The CDR3 totals 16 residues. The table came from immunoSEQ multiplex PCR; TCRdb's copy has only in-frame clones and leaves some out. The sample holds hundreds of thousands of clones, over 75% seen once. The TCR sequence derives from a man aged 50 to 59 with COVID-19, enrolled during active disease. The V gene is TRBV5-5, the J gene TRBJ2-3; 9 bases line up with TRBD1. The sample taken for sequencing was peripheral blood. DNA for the CDR3: TGTGCCAGCAGCTTGGCCCGACAGGGGGGAACAGATACGCAGTATTTT. This gives the protein CASSLARQGGTDTQYF.